The TCR beta chain under discussion was sequenced for a study of siplizumab effects on memory and regulatory T cells. TCRdb's copy holds only in-frame clones and misses some; the assay was immunoSEQ multiplex PCR. The sample holds tens of thousands of clones, roughly 87% seen once. As for this clone: The antigen is undetermined.

Whole-study findings and limits: Roughly 75-95% of proliferating CD4+ or CD8+ clones lacked an assignable naive or memory phenotype.

The CDR3 has 15 residues. Trimming cost V 2 bases and J 4 bases, with 15 bases left between them. Germline CDR1 LGHNT, CDR2 FRNRAP. The chain combines TRBV12-5 with TRBJ2-7; D perhaps matches TRBD1 (5 bases). The sequence was obtained from a human donor in good health. Specimen: Tregs sorted from blood. CDR3 region: CASGLYAGNIYEQYF. The CDR3 DNA follows: TGTGCTAGTGGTTTGTACGCAGGGAATATTTACGAGCAGTACTTC. Looking up the rest from reference TRBV12-5 and TRBJ2-7 gives the full variable domain: DARVTQTPRHKVTEMGQEVTMRCQPILGHNTVFWYRQTMMQGLELLAYFRNRAPLDDSGMPKDRFSAEMPDATLATLKIQPSEPRDSAVYFCASGLYAGNIYEQYFGPGTRLTVT.